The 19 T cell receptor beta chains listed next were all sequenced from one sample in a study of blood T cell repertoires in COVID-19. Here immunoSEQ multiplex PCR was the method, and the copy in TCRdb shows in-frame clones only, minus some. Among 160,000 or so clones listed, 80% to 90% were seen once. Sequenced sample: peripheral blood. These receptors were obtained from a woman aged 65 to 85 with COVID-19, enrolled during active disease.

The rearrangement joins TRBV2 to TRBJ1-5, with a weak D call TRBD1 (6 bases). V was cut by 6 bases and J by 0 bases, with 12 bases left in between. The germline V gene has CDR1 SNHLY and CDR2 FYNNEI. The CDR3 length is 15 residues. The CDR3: CASRGARNSNQPQHF. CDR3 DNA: TGTGCCAGCAGGGGGGCAAGGAATAGCAATCAGCCCCAGCATTTT. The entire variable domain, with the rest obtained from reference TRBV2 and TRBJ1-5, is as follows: EPEVTQTPSHQVTQMGQEVILRCVPISNHLYFYWYRQILGQKVEFLVSFYNNEISEKSEIFDDQFSVERPDGSNFTLKIRSTKLEDSAMYFCASRGARNSNQPQHFGDGTRLSIL.

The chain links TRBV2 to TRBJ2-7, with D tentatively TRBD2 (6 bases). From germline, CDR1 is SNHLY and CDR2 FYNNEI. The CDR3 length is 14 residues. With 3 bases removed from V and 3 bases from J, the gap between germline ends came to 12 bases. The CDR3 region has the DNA TGTGCCAGCAGTGACGGGACTTACATCTACGAGCAGTACTTC. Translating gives CASSDGTYIYEQYF.

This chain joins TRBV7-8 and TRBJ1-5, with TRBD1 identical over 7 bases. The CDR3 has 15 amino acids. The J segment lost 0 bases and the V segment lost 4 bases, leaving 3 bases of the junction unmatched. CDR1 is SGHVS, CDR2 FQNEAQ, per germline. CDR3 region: CASSSDRVSNQPQHF. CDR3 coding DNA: TGTGCCAGCAGCTCCGACAGGGTTAGCAATCAGCCCCAGCATTTT. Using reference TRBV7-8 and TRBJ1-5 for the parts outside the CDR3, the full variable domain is GAGVSQSPRYKVAKRGQDVALRCDPISGHVSLFWYQQALGQGPEFLTYFQNEAQLDKSGLPSDRFFAERPEGSVSTLKIQRTQQEDSAVYLCASSSDRVSNQPQHFGDGTRLSIL.

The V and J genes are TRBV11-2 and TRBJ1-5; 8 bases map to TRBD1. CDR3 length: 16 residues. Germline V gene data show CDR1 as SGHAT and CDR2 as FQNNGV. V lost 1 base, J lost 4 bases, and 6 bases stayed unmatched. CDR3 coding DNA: TGTGCCAGCAGCTTAGTCAGGGGGCGAATAAATCAGCCCCAGCATTTT. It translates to CASSLVRGRINQPQHF.

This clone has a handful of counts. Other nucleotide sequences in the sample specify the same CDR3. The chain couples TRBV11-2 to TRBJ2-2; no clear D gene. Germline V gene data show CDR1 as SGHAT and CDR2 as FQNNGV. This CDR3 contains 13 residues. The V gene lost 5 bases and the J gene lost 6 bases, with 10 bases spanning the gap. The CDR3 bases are TGTGCCAGCAGCCTAAGCCGGTCCGGGGAGCTGTTTTTT. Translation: CASSLSRSGELFF.

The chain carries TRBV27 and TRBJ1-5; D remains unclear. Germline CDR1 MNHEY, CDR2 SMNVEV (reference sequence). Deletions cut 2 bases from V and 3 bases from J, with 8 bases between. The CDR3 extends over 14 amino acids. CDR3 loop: CASSLGSFNQPQHF. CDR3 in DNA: TGTGCCAGCAGTTTAGGCAGTTTCAATCAGCCCCAGCATTTT.

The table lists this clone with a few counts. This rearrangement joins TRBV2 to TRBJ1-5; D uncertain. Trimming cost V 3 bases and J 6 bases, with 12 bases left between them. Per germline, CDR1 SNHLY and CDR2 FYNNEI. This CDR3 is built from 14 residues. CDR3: CASSDLAGGQPQHF. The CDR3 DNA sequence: TGTGCCAGCAGTGATTTGGCAGGTGGTCAGCCCCAGCATTTT.

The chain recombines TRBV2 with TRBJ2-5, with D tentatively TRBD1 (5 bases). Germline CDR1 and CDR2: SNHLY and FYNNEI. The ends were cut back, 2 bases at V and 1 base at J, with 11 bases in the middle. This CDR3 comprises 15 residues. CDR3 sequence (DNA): TGTGCCAGCAGTGAAATTCGGCAGGGCCAAGAGACCCAGTACTTC. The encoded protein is CASSEIRQGQETQYF.

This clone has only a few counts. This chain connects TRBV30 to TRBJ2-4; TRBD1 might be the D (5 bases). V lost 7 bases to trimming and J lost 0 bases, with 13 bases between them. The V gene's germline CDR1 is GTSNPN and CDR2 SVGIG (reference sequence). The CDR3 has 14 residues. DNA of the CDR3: TGTGCCTTTACGACGGACATAGCCAAAAACATTCAGTACTTC. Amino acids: CAFTTDIAKNIQYF.

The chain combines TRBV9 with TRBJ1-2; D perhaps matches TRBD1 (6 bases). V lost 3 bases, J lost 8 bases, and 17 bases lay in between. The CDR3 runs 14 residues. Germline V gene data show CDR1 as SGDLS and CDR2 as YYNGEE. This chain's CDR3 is CASSAAGTSIGYTF. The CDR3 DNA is TGTGCCAGCAGCGCTGCCGGGACAAGCATCGGCTACACCTTC.

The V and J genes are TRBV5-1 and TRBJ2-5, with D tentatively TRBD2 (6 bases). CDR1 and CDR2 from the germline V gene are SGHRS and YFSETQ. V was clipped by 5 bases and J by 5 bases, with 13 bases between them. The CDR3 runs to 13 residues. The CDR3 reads CASSLSGWETQYF. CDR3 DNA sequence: TGCGCCAGCAGTTTAAGCGGGTGGGAGACCCAGTACTTC.

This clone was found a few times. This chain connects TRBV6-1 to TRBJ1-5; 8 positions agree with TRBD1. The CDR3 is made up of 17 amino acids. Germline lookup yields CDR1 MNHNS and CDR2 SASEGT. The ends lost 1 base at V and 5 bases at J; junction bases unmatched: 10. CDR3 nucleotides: TGTGCCAGCAGTGAAGGACAGGGGTTGACCTACCATCAGCCCCAGCATTTT. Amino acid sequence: CASSEGQGLTYHQPQHF.

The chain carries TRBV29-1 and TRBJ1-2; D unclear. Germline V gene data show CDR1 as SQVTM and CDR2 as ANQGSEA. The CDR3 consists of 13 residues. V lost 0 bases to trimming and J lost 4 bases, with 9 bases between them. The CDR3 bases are TGCAGCGTTGAAGAGTCCAGGTCCTATGGCTACACCTTC. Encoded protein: CSVEESRSYGYTF. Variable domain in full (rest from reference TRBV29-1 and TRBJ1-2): SAVISQKPSRDICQRGTSLTIQCQVDSQVTMMFWYRQQPGQSLTLIATANQGSEATYESGFVIDKFPISRPNLTFSTLTVSNMSPEDSSIYLCSVEESRSYGYTFGSGTRLTVV.

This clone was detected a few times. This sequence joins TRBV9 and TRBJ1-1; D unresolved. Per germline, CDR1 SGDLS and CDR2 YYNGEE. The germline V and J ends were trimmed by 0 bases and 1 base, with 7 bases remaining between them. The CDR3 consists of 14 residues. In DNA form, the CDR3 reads TGTGCCAGCAGCGTAGGACACAAGAACACTGAAGCTTTCTTT. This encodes CASSVGHKNTEAFF.

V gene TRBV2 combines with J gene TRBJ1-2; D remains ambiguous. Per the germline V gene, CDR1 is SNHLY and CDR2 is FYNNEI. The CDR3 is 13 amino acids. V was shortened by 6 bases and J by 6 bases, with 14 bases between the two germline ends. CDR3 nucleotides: TGTGCCAGCAGGACCCTCCCACAGAATGGCTACACCTTC. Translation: CASRTLPQNGYTF.

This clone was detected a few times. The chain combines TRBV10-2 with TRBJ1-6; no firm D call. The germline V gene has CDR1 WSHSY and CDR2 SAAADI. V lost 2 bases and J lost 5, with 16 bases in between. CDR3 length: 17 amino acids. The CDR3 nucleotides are TGCGCCAGCAGTGAGGCAAATAGTGGCGGAGATAATTCACCCCTCCACTTT. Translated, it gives CASSEANSGGDNSPLHF.

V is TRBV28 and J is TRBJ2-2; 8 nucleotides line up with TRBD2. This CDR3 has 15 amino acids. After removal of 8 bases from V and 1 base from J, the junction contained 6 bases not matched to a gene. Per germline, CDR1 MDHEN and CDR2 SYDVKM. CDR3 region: CASLTRGGNTGELFF. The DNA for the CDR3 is TGTGCCAGCCTCACCCGGGGGGGGAACACCGGGGAGCTGTTTTTT.

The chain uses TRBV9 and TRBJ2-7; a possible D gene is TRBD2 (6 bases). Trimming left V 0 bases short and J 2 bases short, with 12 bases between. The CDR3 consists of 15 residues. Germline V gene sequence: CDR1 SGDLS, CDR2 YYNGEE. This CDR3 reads CASSVAAGTPYEQYF. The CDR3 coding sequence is TGTGCCAGCAGCGTAGCAGCAGGGACTCCCTACGAGCAGTACTTC.

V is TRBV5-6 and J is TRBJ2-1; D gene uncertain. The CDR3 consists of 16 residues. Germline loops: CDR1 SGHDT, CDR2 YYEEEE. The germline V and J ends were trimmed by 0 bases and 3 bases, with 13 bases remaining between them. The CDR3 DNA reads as TGTGCCAGCAGCTTGGCTGGAGTTGCACGCTACAATGAGCAGTTCTTC. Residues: CASSLAGVARYNEQFF.